This is a list of T cell receptor beta chains from one sample in a study of blood T cell repertoires in COVID-19. Assay: immunoSEQ multiplex PCR; the TCRdb copy retains only in-frame clones and omits some. This repertoire shows under 400,000 clones, around 87% found once; its top ten account for roughly 10%. The specimen sequenced was peripheral blood. The receptor set was obtained from a woman in her 30s with COVID-19, enrolled during active disease. Both conserved end residues are part of each CDR3. The order of the fields is clone size, D gene, J gene, V gene, CDR3 DNA, CDR3 protein. A D gene is named only where the DNA matches it firmly. A clone size is listed for some rows: how often the clone was seen (once, few, many), or a class if it is expanded.

clone_size: -; d_call: -; j_call: TRBJ2-6; v_call: TRBV5-4; cdr3_nt: TGTGCCAGCAGCTTTGGCGGGCACACATCCGCCTCTGGGGCCAACGTCCTGACTTTC; cdr3_aa: CASSFGGHTSASGANVLTF
clone_size: -; d_call: -; j_call: TRBJ1-1; v_call: TRBV4-3; cdr3_nt: TGCGCCAGCAGCCCCGACCCAGGGTGGAACACTGAAGCTTTCTTT; cdr3_aa: CASSPDPGWNTEAFF
clone_size: few; d_call: -; j_call: TRBJ1-1; v_call: TRBV9; cdr3_nt: TGTGCCAGCAGCGTAGTAAAGACAGTGAACACTGAAGCTTTCTTT; cdr3_aa: CASSVVKTVNTEAFF
clone_size: -; d_call: TRBD1; j_call: TRBJ2-1; v_call: TRBV2; cdr3_nt: TGTGCCAGCAGTGAGTGGGACAGGGGGGTTGATGAGCAGTTCTTC; cdr3_aa: CASSEWDRGVDEQFF
clone_size: -; d_call: TRBD2; j_call: TRBJ2-1; v_call: TRBV11-2; cdr3_nt: TGTGCCAGCAGCTTAAAGCGGGAGGGGCCCTACAATGAGCAGTTCTTC; cdr3_aa: CASSLKREGPYNEQFF
clone_size: -; d_call: TRBD2; j_call: TRBJ2-2; v_call: TRBV5-1; cdr3_nt: TGCGCCAGCAGCCCCCGGACTAGCGGGGGGACCGGGGAGCTGTTTTTT; cdr3_aa: CASSPRTSGGTGELFF
clone_size: -; d_call: TRBD1; j_call: TRBJ1-6; v_call: TRBV4-3; cdr3_nt: TGCGCCAGCAGTCGGGACAGGGGACGGAATTCACCCCTCCACTTT; cdr3_aa: CASSRDRGRNSPLHF
clone_size: -; d_call: -; j_call: TRBJ2-2; v_call: TRBV6-5; cdr3_nt: TGTGCCAGCAGTCTCGGGTCACCCGGGGAGCTGTTTTTT; cdr3_aa: CASSLGSPGELFF
clone_size: -; d_call: -; j_call: TRBJ1-5; v_call: TRBV2; cdr3_nt: TGTGCCAGCAGGATGATGGGGCAACAGCCCCAGCATTTT; cdr3_aa: CASRMMGQQPQHF
clone_size: -; d_call: -; j_call: TRBJ1-5; v_call: TRBV12-3/TRBV12-4; cdr3_nt: TGTGCCAGCAGTCGGGTGAATCAGCCCCAGCATTTT; cdr3_aa: CASSRVNQPQHF
clone_size: -; d_call: -; j_call: TRBJ1-5; v_call: TRBV7-7; cdr3_nt: TGTGCTAGCAGCTTGGCTAGCGGGGGCACAGATACGCAGCATTTT; cdr3_aa: CASSLASGGTDTQHF
clone_size: -; d_call: -; j_call: TRBJ1-6; v_call: TRBV27; cdr3_nt: TGTGCCAGCAGTCCACTTGGGCGGGATTCACCCCTCCACTTT; cdr3_aa: CASSPLGRDSPLHF
clone_size: -; d_call: -; j_call: TRBJ2-7; v_call: TRBV13; cdr3_nt: TGTGCCAGCAGCTTAGCCAGAGGAGGGCCTAACGAGCAGTACTTC; cdr3_aa: CASSLARGGPNEQYF
clone_size: few; d_call: -; j_call: TRBJ2-1; v_call: TRBV24-1; cdr3_nt: TGTGCCACCAGTGATTTGCCAAATTACAATGAGCAGTTCTTC; cdr3_aa: CATSDLPNYNEQFF
clone_size: -; d_call: -; j_call: TRBJ2-3; v_call: TRBV6-2/TRBV6-3; cdr3_nt: TGTGCCAGCAGTTACCAACTATTAGCGGGCACAGATACGCAGTATTTT; cdr3_aa: CASSYQLLAGTDTQYF
clone_size: -; d_call: TRBD2; j_call: TRBJ2-1; v_call: TRBV28; cdr3_nt: TGTGCCAGCAGTTCTCTAGCGGGTGAGCAGTTCTTC; cdr3_aa: CASSSLAGEQFF
clone_size: -; d_call: TRBD2; j_call: TRBJ2-3; v_call: TRBV29-1; cdr3_nt: TGCAGCGTCGGACTAGCCGACACAGATACGCAGTATTTT; cdr3_aa: CSVGLADTDTQYF
clone_size: -; d_call: TRBD1; j_call: TRBJ2-1; v_call: TRBV4-1; cdr3_nt: TGCGCCAGCAGCCTGACCGGGACAGGGATCAATGAGCAGTTCTTC; cdr3_aa: CASSLTGTGINEQFF
clone_size: -; d_call: TRBD1; j_call: TRBJ2-7; v_call: TRBV6-1; cdr3_nt: TGTGCCAGCAGTGAACAGGGGGCTCCTTCCTACGAGCAGTACTTC; cdr3_aa: CASSEQGAPSYEQYF
clone_size: -; d_call: -; j_call: TRBJ1-1; v_call: TRBV19; cdr3_nt: TGTGCCAGTAGTCAGGGGACATTGAACACTGAAGCTTTCTTT; cdr3_aa: CASSQGTLNTEAFF
clone_size: -; d_call: -; j_call: TRBJ1-5; v_call: TRBV5-1; cdr3_nt: TGCGCCAGCAGCTTGACAGGGTCCGGCCAGCCCCAGCATTTT; cdr3_aa: CASSLTGSGQPQHF
clone_size: -; d_call: TRBD1; j_call: TRBJ2-7; v_call: TRBV4-2; cdr3_nt: TGTGCCAGCAGCCTCGACAGGGGGAGGGCCGAGCAGTACTTC; cdr3_aa: CASSLDRGRAEQYF
clone_size: -; d_call: TRBD2; j_call: TRBJ2-2; v_call: TRBV9; cdr3_nt: TGTGCCAGCAGCGTGCTAGCGGGAGTATCGGGGGAGCTGTTTTTT; cdr3_aa: CASSVLAGVSGELFF
clone_size: once; d_call: TRBD2; j_call: TRBJ2-7; v_call: TRBV6-5; cdr3_nt: TGTGCCAGCAGTTACTCATCTAGCGGGGTCTACGAGCAGTACTTC; cdr3_aa: CASSYSSSGVYEQYF
clone_size: -; d_call: -; j_call: TRBJ2-1; v_call: TRBV28; cdr3_nt: TGTGCCAGCCAACCCACGAGCTCCTACAATGAGCAGTTCTTC; cdr3_aa: CASQPTSSYNEQFF
clone_size: -; d_call: TRBD1; j_call: TRBJ1-3; v_call: TRBV5-5; cdr3_nt: TGTGCCAGCAGCCGGGACAGGGGACGAAACACCATATATTTT; cdr3_aa: CASSRDRGRNTIYF
clone_size: -; d_call: -; j_call: TRBJ2-7; v_call: TRBV5-4; cdr3_nt: TGTGCCAGCAGCCCGAAACAGGGCTACGAGCAGTACTTC; cdr3_aa: CASSPKQGYEQYF
clone_size: -; d_call: -; j_call: TRBJ2-3; v_call: TRBV5-5; cdr3_nt: TGTGCCAGCAGGACGATAGAGGCTCGCACAGATACGCAGTATTTT; cdr3_aa: CASRTIEARTDTQYF
clone_size: -; d_call: -; j_call: TRBJ1-1; v_call: TRBV5-6; cdr3_nt: TGTGCCAGCAGCTTGGGACACCTCACTGAAGCTTTCTTT; cdr3_aa: CASSLGHLTEAFF
clone_size: few; d_call: TRBD1; j_call: TRBJ1-5; v_call: TRBV19; cdr3_nt: TGTGCCAGTAGTGCCACGGGACAGGTGAATAGTCAGCCCCAGCATTTT; cdr3_aa: CASSATGQVNSQPQHF
clone_size: few; d_call: -; j_call: TRBJ1-1; v_call: TRBV30; cdr3_nt: TGTGCCTGGAGTCACCGGGACACCTCCTATTACACTGAAGCTTTCTTT; cdr3_aa: CAWSHRDTSYYTEAFF
clone_size: -; d_call: TRBD1; j_call: TRBJ2-1; v_call: TRBV4-1; cdr3_nt: TGCGCCAGCAGCCAAGACAGGGGGCACGACAATGAGCAGTTCTTC; cdr3_aa: CASSQDRGHDNEQFF
clone_size: -; d_call: -; j_call: TRBJ2-2; v_call: TRBV29-1; cdr3_nt: TGCAGCGTTGGAGCCAGGGCCACCGGGGAGCTGTTTTTT; cdr3_aa: CSVGARATGELFF